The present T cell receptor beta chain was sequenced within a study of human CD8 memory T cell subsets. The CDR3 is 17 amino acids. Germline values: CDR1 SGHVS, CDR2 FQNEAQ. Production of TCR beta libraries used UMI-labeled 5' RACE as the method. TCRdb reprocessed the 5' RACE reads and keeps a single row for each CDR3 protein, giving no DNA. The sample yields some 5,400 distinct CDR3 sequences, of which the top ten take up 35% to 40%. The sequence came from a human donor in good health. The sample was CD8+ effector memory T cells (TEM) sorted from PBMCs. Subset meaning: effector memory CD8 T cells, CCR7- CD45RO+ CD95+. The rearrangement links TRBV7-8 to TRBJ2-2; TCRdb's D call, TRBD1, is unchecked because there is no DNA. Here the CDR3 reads CASSTLGDRENTGELFF.